This T cell receptor (beta chain) was identified in a study of beta chain features in type 1 diabetes. Across the whole study: Nearly 110,000,000 sorted cells were examined across all samples. Findings and limits, study-wide: Researchers report that Type 1 diabetes patients had moderately but significantly shorter TCRB CDR3s across all four CD4+ subsets.

Details on this clone: Its antigen is as yet unknown.

Expressed TCRB transcripts were sequenced, since all the RNA that had been isolated was reverse transcribed. Measured with immunoSEQ multiplex PCR; TCRdb has only the in-frame clones, and not every one. The repertoire consists of 120,000 or so clones, with about a sixth occurring once and the leading ten covering 2% to 3%. CDR1 is SGHRS and CDR2 is YFSETQ in the germline V gene. The length of the CDR3 is 14 residues. The trim removed 2 bases at V and 4 bases at J, leaving 5 bases unmatched. Sample: central memory CD4+ T cells from blood. This clonotype was obtained from a young man with type 1 diabetes. This chain links TRBV5-1 with TRBJ2-5; 7 bases map to TRBD1. This CDR3 reads CASSLQGNRETQYF. The CDR3 bases are TGCGCCAGCAGCTTACAGGGGAATAGAGAGACCCAGTACTTC.